The 32 T cell receptor beta chains presented below share a single source sample, sequenced in a study of cytomegalovirus exposure and HLA in healthy donors. With 60 Vbeta and 13 Jbeta primers, the PCR was carried out. The protocol was immunoSEQ multiplex PCR, while the TCRdb copy is restricted to in-frame clones and leaves out a portion. The sample has roughly 200,000 clones; approximately 79% are singletons. The sample taken for sequencing was PBMCs. The receptors were gathered from a woman younger than 45 in good health and CMV-seropositive.

This clone was counted a few times. The rearrangement links TRBV6-5 to TRBJ1-1, with D hard to call. Germline-derived CDR1 and CDR2 are MNHEY and SVGAGI. The V and J ends lost 5 bases and 10 bases respectively, with 17 bases between them. The CDR3 spans 13 residues. The CDR3 DNA reads TGTGCCAGCAGTAGAACCAACCGGGTGGCAGCTTTCTTT. Protein product: CASSRTNRVAAFF.

This chain uses TRBV18 with TRBJ1-2, with D unclear. The length of the CDR3 is 16 residues. Per the germline V gene, CDR1 is KGHSH and CDR2 is LQKENI. Trimming took off 3 bases at V and 0 bases at J, with 14 bases between the two ends. The CDR3 reads CASSPSQMGANYGYTF. As DNA, the CDR3 is TGTGCCAGCTCACCGAGCCAGATGGGAGCTAACTATGGCTACACCTTC.

The chain couples TRBV5-1 to TRBJ2-1; D ambiguous. The CDR3 sequence is 13 residues long. Germline V gene lookup returns CDR1 SGHRS and CDR2 YFSETQ. Trimming removed 4 bases from V and 14 bases from J, with 19 bases in between. The CDR3 region is CASSPLGPQKEFF. The DNA for the CDR3 is TGCGCCAGCAGCCCCCTGGGCCCTCAGAAGGAGTTCTTC.

This chain uses TRBV19 with TRBJ2-1; the D gene is possibly TRBD2 (5 bases). V was pared by 10 bases and J by 0 bases, with 13 bases between. The CDR3 runs to 14 residues. CDR1 is LNHDA, CDR2 SQIVND, per germline (reference sequence). The CDR3 spells CATQERRSYNEQFF. CDR3 bases: TGTGCCACCCAGGAGCGGCGCTCCTACAATGAGCAGTTCTTC. The whole variable domain, remainder taken from reference TRBV19 and TRBJ2-1, is DGGITQSPKYLFRKEGQNVTLSCEQNLNHDAMYWYRQDPGQGLRLIYYSQIVNDFQKGDIAEGYSVSREKKESFPLTVTSAQKNPTAFYLCATQERRSYNEQFFGPGTRLTVL.

V gene TRBV7-2 combines with J gene TRBJ1-5; D call uncertain. This CDR3 is built from 13 residues. CDR1 is SGHTA, CDR2 FQGNSA, per germline. Trimming stripped 8 bases from V and 2 bases from J, with 10 bases between. CDR3 coding DNA: TGTGCCAGCGGGTCTCGGGGCAATCAGCCCCAGCATTTT. This sequence encodes CASGSRGNQPQHF.

This chain uses TRBV11-2 with TRBJ2-2, with TRBD1 matching over 10 bases. Germline CDR1 reads SGHAT; CDR2 reads FQNNGV. This CDR3 has 15 amino acids. CDR3 sequence: CASGTGVSNTGELFF. DNA of the CDR3: TGTGCTTCCGGGACAGGGGTTTCGAACACCGGGGAGCTGTTTTTT.

The V gene is TRBV11-3, the J gene TRBJ2-1; 8 bases are shared with TRBD2. This CDR3 spans 14 amino acids. CDR1 SGHNT and CDR2 YENEEA come from the germline V gene. V lost 5 bases and J lost 9; bases outside the gene matches: 9. The CDR3 nucleotides read TGTGCCAGCAGCGACCGTAGCGGGATCATTGAGCAGTTCTTC. Translating it yields CASSDRSGIIEQFF.

The genes are TRBV5-1 and TRBJ1-3; possible D gene TRBD1, 5 bases. Trimming pared 0 bases from V and 3 bases from J, leaving 10 bases between. Germline-derived CDR1 and CDR2 are SGHRS and YFSETQ. The CDR3 is 15 amino acids. The CDR3 coding sequence is TGCGCCAGCAGCTTGGCCAGGCAGGGTGGAAACACCATATATTTT. Encoded protein: CASSLARQGGNTIYF.

CDR3 in amino acids: CASSVANSPYEQYF. As DNA, the CDR3 is TGTGCCAGCAGCGTAGCTAATAGCCCATACGAGCAGTACTTC. The chain couples TRBV9 to TRBJ2-7; D gene unclear. Germline V CDR1 and CDR2: SGDLS, YYNGEE. The V gene lost 0 bases and the J gene lost 4 bases, with 11 bases spanning the gap. The CDR3 consists of 14 residues.

V usage is TRBV27 and J usage is TRBJ2-1; 8 positions match TRBD1. CDR3 length: 15 residues. The germline gives CDR1 MNHEY, CDR2 SMNVEV (reference sequence). Trimming took 5 bases from V and 3 from J; bases not matched to a gene: 6. In nucleotides, the CDR3 is TGTGCCAGCAGTCCGGGACAGGACTACTACAATGAGCAGTTCTTC. It codes for CASSPGQDYYNEQFF.

This sequence joins TRBV6-7 and TRBJ2-5, with TRBD2 as a possible D gene (6 bases). TRBV6-7 is flagged as an ORF with uncertain function. The V and J ends lost 0 bases and 4 bases respectively, with 30 bases between them. CDR3 length equals 21 residues. In DNA, the CDR3 is TGTGCCAGCAGTTACTCGGGAAGGGTCCGGTCGGGGAGTCGGGGAGGAGAGACCCAGTACTTC. This sequence encodes CASSYSGRVRSGSRGGETQYF.

The chain uses TRBV7-9 and TRBJ1-1; weak D call: TRBD1 (6 bases). Trimming left V 5 bases short and J 5 bases short, with 18 bases between. The CDR3 spans 15 residues. Per the germline V gene, CDR1 is SEHNR and CDR2 is FQNEAQ (reference sequence). CDR3 sequence (DNA): TGTGCCAGCAGCGCCTTACAGGGTCCGGGGACTGAAGCTTTCTTT. Translating it yields CASSALQGPGTEAFF.

V gene TRBV15 combines with J gene TRBJ1-4, with 8 nucleotides matching TRBD1. The length of the CDR3 is 16 residues. Germline lookup yields CDR1 LNHNV and CDR2 YYDKDF (reference sequence). With 0 bases clipped from V and 5 bases from J, the junction kept 5 bases outside the gene matches. For the CDR3, the DNA is TGTGCCACCAGCAGAGATAAACGACAGGGGAATGAAAAACTGTTTTTT. Amino acid sequence: CATSRDKRQGNEKLFF.

The chain has TRBV10-2 and TRBJ2-3; no clear D. The germline gives CDR1 WSHSY, CDR2 SAAADI. The CDR3 spans 15 residues. V was pared by 8 bases and J by 0 bases, with 15 bases between. CDR3 coding DNA: TGCGCCAGCGCGACAATTTTGACGAGCACAGATACGCAGTATTTT. Its protein product is CASATILTSTDTQYF.

This sequence joins TRBV28 and TRBJ1-2; weak D call: TRBD1 (6 bases). Per germline, CDR1 MDHEN and CDR2 SYDVKM. This CDR3 region has 13 residues. Trimming shortened V by 2 bases and J by 7 bases, and 11 bases separated the two germline ends. CDR3 nucleotide sequence: TGTGCCAGCAGTTTAGAGGGGGGGGGTGGCTACACCTTC. Its translation is CASSLEGGGGYTF.

This clone turned up a few times. The CDR3 here is CASSLTGVETQYF. The DNA for the CDR3 is TGTGCCAGCAGTTTAACAGGGGTGGAGACCCAGTACTTC. The chain links TRBV27 to TRBJ2-5, with 7 nucleotides matching TRBD1. Looked up from germline, CDR1 is MNHEY and CDR2 is SMNVEV (reference sequence). CDR3 size: 13 residues. V gave up 2 bases and J gave up 5 bases; unmatched junction bases: 2.

This sequence joins TRBV14 and TRBJ2-1; 7 bases line up with TRBD2. CDR1 and CDR2 (germline): SGHDN, FVKESK. There are 12 residues in the CDR3. After removal of 3 bases from V and 7 bases from J, the junction contained 0 bases not matched to a gene. The CDR3 bases are TGTGCCAGCAGCCAGGGGGGGAATGAGCAGTTCTTC. Protein product: CASSQGGNEQFF.

The V gene is TRBV10-3, the J gene TRBJ1-2; possible D gene TRBD1, 5 bases. V lost 4 bases, J lost 7 bases, and 13 bases lay in between. The CDR3 extends over 13 amino acids. CDR1 and CDR2 from the germline V gene are ENHRY and SYGVKD. In DNA, the CDR3 is TGTGCCATCAGTGCTGCAGGGTACCCTGGCTACACCTTC. As protein: CAISAAGYPGYTF.

This sequence joins TRBV5-4 and TRBJ2-3, with unresolved D. V lost 4 bases and J lost 6, with 12 bases in between. The germline V gene encodes CDR1 SGHNT and CDR2 YYREEE (reference sequence). The CDR3 runs to 13 residues. The CDR3 spells CASSAYSVDTQYF. CDR3 coding DNA: TGTGCCAGCAGCGCCTACTCGGTCGATACGCAGTATTTT.

The chain couples TRBV5-4 to TRBJ2-7; TRBD2 aligns across 9 bases. V lost 2 bases to trimming and J lost 6 bases; unmatched junction nucleotides: 9. The CDR3 has 15 residues. Per the germline V gene, CDR1 is SGHNT and CDR2 is YYREEE (reference sequence). CDR3 in amino acids: CASSFPTGTSSEQYF. The CDR3 DNA reads TGTGCCAGCAGCTTCCCTACCGGGACTAGCTCCGAGCAGTACTTC. Full variable domain (outside the CDR3, taken from reference TRBV5-4 and TRBJ2-7): ETGVTQSPTHLIKTRGQQVTLRCSSQSGHNTVSWYQQALGQGPQFIFQYYREEENGRGNFPPRFSGLQFPNYSSELNVNALELDDSALYLCASSFPTGTSSEQYFGPGTRLTVT.

V gene TRBV11-2 combines with J gene TRBJ2-7; D is ambiguous. Germline-derived CDR1 and CDR2 are SGHAT and FQNNGV. Trimming took off 7 bases at V and 2 bases at J, with 15 bases between the two ends. The CDR3 spans 14 residues. CDR3 residues: CASIEAGSAYEQYF. For the CDR3, the DNA is TGTGCCAGCATCGAGGCCGGATCTGCCTACGAGCAGTACTTC.

This chain links TRBV5-1 with TRBJ2-5, with D tentatively TRBD2 (6 bases). V was clipped by 4 bases and J by 0 bases, with 7 bases between them. CDR1 is SGHRS, CDR2 YFSETQ, per germline. The CDR3 is 13 amino acids. The CDR3 DNA follows: TGCGCCAGCAGCGCGGGACACCAAGAGACCCAGTACTTC. It yields the protein CASSAGHQETQYF.

This clone was detected only a few times. Other DNA sequences within the sample encode an identical CDR3. CDR3 loop: CASSFGQGNEKLFF. The CDR3 bases are TGCGCCAGCAGCTTCGGGCAGGGGAACGAAAAACTGTTTTTT. This sequence joins TRBV5-1 and TRBJ1-4; D might be TRBD1 (6 bases). Trimming stripped 2 bases from V and 8 bases from J, with 13 bases between. This CDR3 has 14 residues. Germline-derived CDR1 and CDR2 are SGHRS and YFSETQ.

This clone appeared a few times. The V gene is TRBV13, the J gene TRBJ2-3, with D maybe TRBD1 (6 bases). CDR1 PRHDT and CDR2 FYEKMQ come from the germline V gene (reference sequence). The CDR3 is 15 residues long. The V end lost 7 bases, the J end lost 0 bases, and 14 bases lay between the germline ends. CDR3 sequence: CASMSGQISTDTQYF. DNA of the CDR3: TGTGCCAGCATGTCGGGACAAATCAGCACAGATACGCAGTATTTT.

This clone came up once. This chain links TRBV7-2 with TRBJ2-7; TRBD1 aligns across 11 bases. The CDR3 has 15 residues. Trimming removed 2 bases from V and 7 bases from J; junction bases left unmatched: 7. CDR1 SGHTA and CDR2 FQGNSA come from the germline V gene. As DNA, the CDR3 is TGTGCCAGCAGCTTAAACGGACAGGGGGCTGGTGAGCAGTACTTC. Translation: CASSLNGQGAGEQYF. Full variable domain (missing parts from reference TRBV7-2 and TRBJ2-7): GAGVSQSPSNKVTEKGKDVELRCDPISGHTALYWYRQSLGQGLEFLIYFQGNSAPDKSGLPSDRFSAERTGGSVSTLTIQRTQQEDSAVYLCASSLNGQGAGEQYFGPGTRLTVT.

The gene calls are TRBV5-1 and TRBJ1-2; 8 bases match TRBD1. V lost 4 bases and J lost 3; bases outside the gene matches: 8. The CDR3 has 15 amino acids. From germline, CDR1 is SGHRS and CDR2 YFSETQ. The DNA for the CDR3 is TGCGCCAGCAGCCGAGGACAGGGTAGGGACTATGGCTACACCTTC. The encoded protein is CASSRGQGRDYGYTF.

This rearrangement joins TRBV6-1 to TRBJ2-1, with TRBD1 identical over 9 bases. Germline V lookup: CDR1 MNHNS, CDR2 SASEGT. The CDR3 covers 14 residues. J lost 6 bases, V lost 6 bases, and 6 bases had no gene match. The DNA for the CDR3 is TGTGCCAGCAGATGGGACAGGGTCCGCAATGAGCAGTTCTTC. It yields the protein CASRWDRVRNEQFF.

Only one count was recorded for this clone. The junction shows a germline mismatch at one end, possibly a read error. V usage is TRBV18 and J usage is TRBJ2-7; 11 nucleotides line up with TRBD1. This CDR3 comprises 15 residues. CDR1 is KGHSH and CDR2 is LQKENI in the germline V gene. The CDR3 DNA sequence: TGTGCCAGCTCCCCACGTCGGGACAGGGGGTACGAGCAGTACTTC. Translation: CASSPRRDRGYEQYF. Variable domain in full (rest from reference TRBV18 and TRBJ2-7): NAGVMQNPRHLVRRRGQEARLRCSPMKGHSHVYWYRQLPEEGLKFMVYLQKENIIDESGMPKERFSAEFPKEGPSILRIQQVVRGDSAAYFCASSPRRDRGYEQYFGPGTRLTVT.

This rearrangement joins TRBV4-1 to TRBJ2-3, with TRBD1 identical over 7 bases. After removal of 0 bases from V and 4 bases from J, the junction contained 10 bases not matched to a gene. The CDR3 has 17 amino acids. Germline CDR1 MGHRA, CDR2 YSYEKL. CDR3 sequence (DNA): TGCGCCAGCAGCCAAGAAGAAGGGGGCGAGTATGCAGATACGCAGTATTTT. As protein: CASSQEEGGEYADTQYF.

In this sample, this clone turned up once. The rearrangement links TRBV5-6 to TRBJ2-3, with D tentatively TRBD2 (6 bases). Trimming pared 2 bases from V and 3 bases from J, leaving 16 bases between. This CDR3 has 16 amino acids. The germline V gene has CDR1 SGHDT and CDR2 YYEEEE. CDR3 sequence: CASSFRGSGTTDTQYF. The CDR3 DNA reads TGTGCCAGCAGCTTCCGGGGTTCCGGGACTACAGATACGCAGTATTTT. The full variable domain, in which reference TRBV5-6 and TRBJ2-3 provide the parts outside the CDR3, is DAGVTQSPTHLIKTRGQQVTLRCSPKSGHDTVSWYQQALGQGPQFIFQYYEEEERQRGNFPDRFSGHQFPNYSSELNVNALLLGDSALYLCASSFRGSGTTDTQYFGPGTRLTVL.

The genes are TRBV18 and TRBJ1-1; D unresolved. V lost 0 bases to trimming and J lost 1 base, with 6 bases between them. Germline CDR1 reads KGHSH; CDR2 reads LQKENI. The CDR3 is 14 amino acids. The chain's CDR3 is CASSPPRGNTEAFF. CDR3 DNA sequence: TGTGCCAGCTCACCACCGCGGGGGAACACTGAAGCTTTCTTT.

This chain connects TRBV15 to TRBJ2-7, with 16 bases matching TRBD2. The CDR3 has 18 residues. V dropped 4 bases and J dropped 3; count of bases not matched to a gene: 9. The germline gives CDR1 LNHNV, CDR2 YYDKDF (reference sequence). CDR3 sequence reads: CATSTTGTSGRAGYEQYF. For the CDR3, the DNA is TGTGCCACCAGCACCACCGGGACTAGCGGGAGGGCCGGCTACGAGCAGTACTTC.